This T cell receptor beta chain comes out of a study of T cell responses to AZD1222 COVID-19 vaccine. Study-level points and caveats: Researchers report vaccine-associated CD4 TCRs spanning spike, with dominance at 160-218 and 743-854.

Doses given second, at about 4 or about 12 weeks, were pooled. Germline V gene sequence: CDR1 SGHRS, CDR2 YFSETQ. V lost 4 bases and J lost 2; bases outside the gene matches: 10. CDR3 size: 17 residues. Clones were sequenced by immunoSEQ multiplex PCR, and TCRdb holds only the in-frame ones, with some missing. The sample includes some 190,000 clones, about 90% seen only once; the top ten take approximately 1.9%. Of note for this clone: Its antigen is unknown.

The sample here was peripheral blood, taken 28 days after the second AZD1222 dose. The V gene is TRBV5-1, the J gene TRBJ1-5; 9 bases align to TRBD1. The sequence came from an adult who received the AZD1222 COVID-19 vaccine. The CDR3 coding sequence is TGCGCCAGCAGCCCGGACCTGGGACAGGGTGGCAATCAGCCCCAGCATTTT. This translates into CASSPDLGQGGNQPQHF.